This T cell receptor beta chain was captured in a study of blood T cell repertoires in COVID-19. Study-wide background: Some COVID-19 samples were acute and others convalescent; all came from the United States, Italy and Spain.

Study processing details: Estimates of nucleated cell counts were drawn from the amplification of reference gene primers. Method: immunoSEQ multiplex PCR; TCRdb's copy keeps in-frame clones and lacks some. That table supplies the V and J calls and clone size; D and trimming were determined from the DNA. The sample holds about 140,000 clones, about four fifths seen once. Losses at the gene ends were 5 bases for V and 2 bases for J; bases not matched to a gene: 2. Germline assignment: CDR1 SGHVS and CDR2 FNYEAQ. The CDR3 runs 14 residues. The sequence was collected from a human donor in a cohort sampled during active COVID-19. Material: peripheral blood. V usage is TRBV7-6 and J usage is TRBJ2-1, with TRBD1 matching over 8 bases. The CDR3 sequence is CASSAGGPYNEQFF. The DNA for the CDR3 is TGTGCCAGCAGCGCAGGGGGCCCCTACAATGAGCAGTTCTTC.